The 3 T cell receptor beta chains given below trace back to one sample, sequenced in a study of Graves' ophthalmopathy and Graves' hyperthyroidism. RNA served as the template for amplifying TCR beta CDR3 regions. An initial RT-PCR round employing HTBI primers preceded a second-round multiplex PCR. TCRdb reprocessed the multiplex PCR reads via MiXCR and lists one record per CDR3 protein. The sample consists of around 1,000,000 distinct CDR3 sequences, 35% to 40% of them appearing once. Sequenced: peripheral blood or thyroid tissue (not recorded which). These receptors came from an adult man with Graves' hyperthyroidism.

Details on this clonotype: The final CDR3 position lacks the conserved phenylalanine or tryptophan, pointing to a likely read error. Because the CDR3's place on the DNA is in doubt, the DNA is left out and the CDR3 is given as listed by TCRdb. The chain uses TRBV10-3 and TRBJ2-6; the tabulated D call, TRBD2, remains unverified against the DNA. The CDR3 extends over 11 residues, inclusive of both ends. CDR1 is ENHRY, CDR2 SYGVKD, per germline. The CDR3: CAISTSGALNT.

The chain is built from TRBV10-1 and TRBJ2-1; tentative D call: TRBD2 (5 bases). V gave up 0 bases and J gave up 10 bases, with 10 bases separating them. Germline V gives CDR1 WNHNN, CDR2 SYGVQD (reference sequence). This CDR3 has 13 amino acids. The CDR3 here is CASSESLLGEQFF. The DNA for the CDR3 is TGCGCCAGCAGTGAGTCTTTACTAGGCGAGCAGTTCTTC.

This clonotype has a handful of counts. CDR3 protein: CASSLKRGTGIVTYEQYF. As DNA, the CDR3 is TGTGCCAGCAGCTTAAAACGTGGGACGGGCATTGTTACCTACGAGCAGTACTTC. The chain combines TRBV7-8 with TRBJ2-7, with D possibly being TRBD1 or TRBD2 (5 bases each). This CDR3 contains 18 residues. The germline CDR1 and CDR2 sequences are SGHVS and FQNEAQ. Trimming shortened V by 2 bases and J by 2 bases, and 22 bases separated the two germline ends.